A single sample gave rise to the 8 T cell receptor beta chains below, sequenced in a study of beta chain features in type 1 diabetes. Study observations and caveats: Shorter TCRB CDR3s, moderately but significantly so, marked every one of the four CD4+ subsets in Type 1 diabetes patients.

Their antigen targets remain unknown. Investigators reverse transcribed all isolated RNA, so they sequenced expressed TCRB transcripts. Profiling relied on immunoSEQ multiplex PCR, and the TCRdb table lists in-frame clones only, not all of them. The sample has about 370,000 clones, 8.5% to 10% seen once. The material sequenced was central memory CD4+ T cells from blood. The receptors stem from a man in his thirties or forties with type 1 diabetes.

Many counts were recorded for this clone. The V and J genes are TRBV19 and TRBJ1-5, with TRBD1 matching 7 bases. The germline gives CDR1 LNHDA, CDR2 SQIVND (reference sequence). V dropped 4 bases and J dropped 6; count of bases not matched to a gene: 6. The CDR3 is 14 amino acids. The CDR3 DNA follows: TGTGCCAGTAGTACCCCGACAGGGCTTCAGCCCCAGCATTTT. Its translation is CASSTPTGLQPQHF. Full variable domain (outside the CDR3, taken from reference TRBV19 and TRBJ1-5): DGGITQSPKYLFRKEGQNVTLSCEQNLNHDAMYWYRQDPGQGLRLIYYSQIVNDFQKGDIAEGYSVSREKKESFPLTVTSAQKNPTAFYLCASSTPTGLQPQHFGDGTRLSIL.

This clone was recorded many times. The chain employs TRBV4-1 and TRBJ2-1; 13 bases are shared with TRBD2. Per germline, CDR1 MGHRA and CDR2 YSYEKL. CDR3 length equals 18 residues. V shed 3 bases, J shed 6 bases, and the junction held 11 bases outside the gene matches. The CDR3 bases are TGCGCCAGCAGCCACGGGGGGTTTGGGACTAGCGGGACCAATGAGCAGTTCTTC. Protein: CASSHGGFGTSGTNEQFF.

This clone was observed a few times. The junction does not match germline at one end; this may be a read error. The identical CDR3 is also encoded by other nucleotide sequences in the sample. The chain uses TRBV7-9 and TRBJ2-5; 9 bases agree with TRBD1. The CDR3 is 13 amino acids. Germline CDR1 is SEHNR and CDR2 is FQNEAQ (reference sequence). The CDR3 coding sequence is TGCGCCAGCAGCTTACAGGGGGCAGAGACCCAGTACTTC. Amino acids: CASSLQGAETQYF.

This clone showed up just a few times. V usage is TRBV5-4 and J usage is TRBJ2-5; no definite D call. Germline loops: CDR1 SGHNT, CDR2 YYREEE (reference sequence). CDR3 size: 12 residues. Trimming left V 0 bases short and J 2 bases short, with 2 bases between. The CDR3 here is CASSLGQETQYF. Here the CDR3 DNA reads TGTGCCAGCAGCTTGGGGCAAGAGACCCAGTACTTC.

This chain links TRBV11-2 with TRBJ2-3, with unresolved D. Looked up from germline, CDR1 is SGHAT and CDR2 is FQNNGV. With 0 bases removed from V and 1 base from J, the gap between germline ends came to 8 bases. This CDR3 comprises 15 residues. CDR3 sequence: CASSLEVRRTDTQYF. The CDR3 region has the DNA TGTGCCAGCAGCTTAGAAGTCCGGCGCACAGATACGCAGTATTTT.

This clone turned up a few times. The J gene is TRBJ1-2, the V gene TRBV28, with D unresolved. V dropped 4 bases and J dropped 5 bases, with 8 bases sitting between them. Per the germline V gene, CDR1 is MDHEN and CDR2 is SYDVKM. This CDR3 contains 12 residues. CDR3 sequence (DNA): TGTGCCAGCAGTTATCAGCAATATGGCTACACCTTC. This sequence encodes CASSYQQYGYTF.

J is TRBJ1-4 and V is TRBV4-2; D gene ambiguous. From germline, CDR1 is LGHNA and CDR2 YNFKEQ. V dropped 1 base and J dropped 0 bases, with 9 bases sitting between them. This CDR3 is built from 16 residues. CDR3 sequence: CASSQVAGTTNEKLFF. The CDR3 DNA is TGTGCCAGCAGCCAAGTAGCGGGGACAACTAATGAAAAACTGTTTTTT.

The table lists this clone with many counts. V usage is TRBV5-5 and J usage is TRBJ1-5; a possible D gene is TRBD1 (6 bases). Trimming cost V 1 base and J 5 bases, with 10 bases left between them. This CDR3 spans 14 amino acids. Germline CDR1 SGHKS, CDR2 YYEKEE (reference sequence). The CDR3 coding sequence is TGTGCCAGCAGCTTGAGGACAGAGGATCAGCCCCAGCATTTT. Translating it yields CASSLRTEDQPQHF.